The source of this T cell receptor beta chain is a study of cytomegalovirus exposure and HLA in healthy donors. As for the study in general: Early released data had 80 million or so unique TCRs, all coming from HLA-typed donors. General study results and limits: Investigators reported over 150 TCR beta chains as tied to cytomegalovirus. Owing to their indistinguishability, certain V segments, notably TRBV6-2 and TRBV6-3, were excluded.

PCR primers comprised 60 Vbeta and 13 Jbeta primers. This table comes from immunoSEQ multiplex PCR, and its TCRdb copy is limited to in-frame clones, with some not included. Of 95,000 to 150,000 clones in the sample, roughly 81% were seen once. On this clone: The antigen remains unidentified.

The ends were cut back, 3 bases at V and 0 bases at J, with 7 bases in the middle. Germline lookup yields CDR1 SQVTM and CDR2 ANQGSEA. CDR3 length: 13 amino acids. The sample comprised PBMCs. The chain recombines TRBV29-1 with TRBJ2-3; D is uncertain. The sequence was obtained from a woman aged 30 to 39 in good health and CMV-seronegative. The CDR3 bases are TGCAGCGTTGACAGGCTGAGCACAGATACGCAGTATTTT. It is translated as CSVDRLSTDTQYF.